The clone carrying this T cell receptor (beta chain) was observed a few times. The antigen is unknown. The data derive from a study of T-cell reconstitution after alpha-beta-depleted transplantation in children. Overall study findings and caveats: Fresh T-cell production supplied most of the T-cell counts and diversity seen one year after transplant.

Trimming removed 0 bases at V and 0 bases at J, with 6 bases between. Germline loops: CDR1 DFQATT, CDR2 SNEGSKA (reference sequence). This CDR3 has 14 amino acids. As it was prepared, the TCRbeta library received unique molecular identifiers. MiXCR, run by TCRdb on the PCR reads, gives a single entry per CDR3 protein. The sample yields about 830,000 distinct CDR3 sequences, 16% seen once. The source is a male patient younger than 18 who had a stem cell transplant for acute lymphoblastic leukemia, so the T cells may come from the graft donor. The gene calls are TRBV20-1 and TRBJ1-5; the D is unclear. The sequenced sample was PBMCs, mostly from graft donor cells, obtained 360 days after TCRalphabeta/CD19-depleted stem cell transplant. Written as DNA, the CDR3 is TGCAGTGCTAGAGATGGGGATAGCAATCAGCCCCAGCATTTT. As protein: CSARDGDSNQPQHF.